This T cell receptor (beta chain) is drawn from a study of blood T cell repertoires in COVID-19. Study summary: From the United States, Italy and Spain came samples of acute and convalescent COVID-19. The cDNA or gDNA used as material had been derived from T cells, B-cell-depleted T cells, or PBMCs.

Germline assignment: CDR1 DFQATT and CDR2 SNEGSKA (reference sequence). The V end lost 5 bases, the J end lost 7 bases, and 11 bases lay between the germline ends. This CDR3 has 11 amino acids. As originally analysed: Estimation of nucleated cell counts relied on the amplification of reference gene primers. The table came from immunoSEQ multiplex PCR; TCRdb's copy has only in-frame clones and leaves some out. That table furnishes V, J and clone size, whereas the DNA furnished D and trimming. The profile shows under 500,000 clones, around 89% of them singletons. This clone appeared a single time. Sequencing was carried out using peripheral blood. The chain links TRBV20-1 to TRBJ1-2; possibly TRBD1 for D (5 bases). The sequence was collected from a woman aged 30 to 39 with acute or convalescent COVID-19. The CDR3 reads CSAPGRVGYTF. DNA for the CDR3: TGCAGTGCTCCCGGCAGGGTTGGCTACACCTTC.